This passage covers 9 T cell receptor beta chains from one sample sequenced in a study of blood T cell repertoires in COVID-19. The table came from immunoSEQ multiplex PCR; TCRdb's copy has only in-frame clones and leaves some out. The sample yields about 100,000 clones, roughly 80% seen once. Material: peripheral blood. The receptors were sampled from a woman of 80 years or more with active or convalescent COVID-19.

A few counts support this clone. The chain carries TRBV28 and TRBJ1-1; tentatively, D is TRBD1 (6 bases). The length of the CDR3 is 12 residues. The germline V and J ends were trimmed by 3 bases and 11 bases, with 13 bases remaining between them. Per germline, CDR1 MDHEN and CDR2 SYDVKM. The CDR3 reads CASSLGTGLAFF. In DNA form, the CDR3 reads TGTGCCAGCAGTTTGGGTACAGGGTTGGCTTTCTTT.

The rearrangement uses TRBV5-1 and TRBJ2-3; D unresolved. Trimming took 5 bases from V and 2 from J, leaving 18 bases between them. Germline lookup yields CDR1 SGHRS and CDR2 YFSETQ. This CDR3 contains 16 residues. This CDR3 reads CASRLATHQITDTQYF. CDR3 sequence (DNA): TGCGCCAGCAGGCTTGCTACCCATCAAATCACAGATACGCAGTATTTT.

This chain connects TRBV2 to TRBJ1-5, with 7 positions matching TRBD1. With V trimmed by 9 bases and J by 3 bases, 2 bases remained unmatched. The germline V gene encodes CDR1 SNHLY and CDR2 FYNNEI. This CDR3 contains 12 residues. CDR3 protein: CASGTDNQPQHF. For the CDR3, the DNA is TGTGCCAGTGGGACAGACAATCAGCCCCAGCATTTT.

The genes are TRBV5-1 and TRBJ1-4; the match to TRBD1 covers 7 bases. Germline CDR1 reads SGHRS; CDR2 reads YFSETQ. The CDR3 extends over 15 amino acids. The junction had 7 bases not matched to a gene; V was cut back by 0 bases and J by 8 bases. The CDR3 sequence is CASSLAQGLYEKLFF. In DNA form, the CDR3 reads TGCGCCAGCAGCTTGGCACAGGGGTTATACGAAAAACTGTTTTTT.

This clone occurred once. The chain uses TRBV9 and TRBJ1-2, with 11 nucleotides matching TRBD1. J was trimmed by 4 bases and V by 0 bases; bases with no gene match: 5. CDR1 and CDR2 (germline): SGDLS, YYNGEE. CDR3 size: 16 residues. The CDR3 loop reads CASSVGGQGALYGYTF. DNA for the CDR3: TGTGCCAGCAGCGTAGGAGGACAGGGGGCTCTCTATGGCTACACCTTC. Using reference TRBV9 and TRBJ1-2 for the parts outside the CDR3, the full variable domain is DSGVTQTPKHLITATGQRVTLRCSPRSGDLSVYWYQQSLDQGLQFLIQYYNGEERAKGNILERFSAQQFPDLHSELNLSSLELGDSALYFCASSVGGQGALYGYTFGSGTRLTVV.

This clone has just a few counts. The CDR3 DNA sequence: TGTGCCACCAGCAGGACAGGGGGCACGGGGGTCGGCAATCAGCCCCAGCATTTT. It specifies CATSRTGGTGVGNQPQHF. The V and J genes are TRBV15 and TRBJ1-5; 10 positions match TRBD1. From germline, CDR1 is LNHNV and CDR2 YYDKDF (reference sequence). The CDR3 covers 18 residues. Unmatched junction bases numbered 10, after V lost 3 bases and J lost 2 bases. Full variable domain (missing parts from reference TRBV15 and TRBJ1-5): DAMVIQNPRYQVTQFGKPVTLSCSQTLNHNVMYWYQQKSSQAPKLLFHYYDKDFNNEADTPDNFQSRRPNTSFCFLDIRSPGLGDTAMYLCATSRTGGTGVGNQPQHFGDGTRLSIL.

This sequence joins TRBV7-2 and TRBJ2-2; perhaps TRBD1 as D (6 bases). The CDR3 contains 16 residues. CDR1 and CDR2 (germline): SGHTA, FQGNSA. V dropped 2 bases and J dropped 0 bases, with 10 bases sitting between them. The CDR3 region is CASSLTAGANTGELFF. The CDR3 nucleotides are TGTGCCAGCAGCTTAACCGCAGGGGCGAACACCGGGGAGCTGTTTTTT.

The chain recombines TRBV19 with TRBJ1-2; tentative D call: TRBD1 (5 bases). V was trimmed by 6 bases and J by 8 bases, leaving 16 bases between them. In germline, CDR1 is LNHDA, CDR2 SQIVND (reference sequence). This CDR3 is built from 13 residues. The CDR3 DNA reads TGTGCCAGTAGCCCAAGTCCAGGGATCGGCTACACCTTC. This gives the protein CASSPSPGIGYTF.

This clone was counted a few times. The chain uses TRBV7-8 and TRBJ1-6, with 10 bases aligning to TRBD1. V lost 10 bases and J lost 7; bases outside the gene matches: 19. The CDR3 sequence is 18 residues long. The V gene's germline CDR1 is SGHVS and CDR2 FQNEAQ. The CDR3 loop is CATWHRDRGDRGNSPLHF. CDR3 coding DNA: TGTGCCACCTGGCACCGGGACAGGGGAGACCGAGGGAATTCACCCCTCCACTTT.